This TCR beta chain was recorded in a study of blood T cell repertoires in COVID-19. Source study methods: Amplification with reference gene primers provided the estimates of nucleated cell counts. Only in-frame clones appear in the TCRdb table, and some are missing; sequencing was by immunoSEQ multiplex PCR. V, J and clone size derive from that table, while D and trimming were established from the DNA sequence. The data hold 150,000 to 200,000 clones, with 93% observed a single time. This CDR3 has 14 amino acids. V lost 2 bases, J lost 3 bases, and 2 bases stayed unmatched. The germline V gene encodes CDR1 SGHDT and CDR2 YYEEEE.

The specimen sequenced was peripheral blood. The chain employs TRBV5-6 and TRBJ1-1; 9 nucleotides agree with TRBD1. The TCR sequence derives from an older woman with COVID-19, enrolled during active disease. The chain's CDR3 is CASSLQGADTEAFF. The CDR3 nucleotides are TGTGCCAGCAGCTTACAGGGGGCTGACACTGAAGCTTTCTTT.